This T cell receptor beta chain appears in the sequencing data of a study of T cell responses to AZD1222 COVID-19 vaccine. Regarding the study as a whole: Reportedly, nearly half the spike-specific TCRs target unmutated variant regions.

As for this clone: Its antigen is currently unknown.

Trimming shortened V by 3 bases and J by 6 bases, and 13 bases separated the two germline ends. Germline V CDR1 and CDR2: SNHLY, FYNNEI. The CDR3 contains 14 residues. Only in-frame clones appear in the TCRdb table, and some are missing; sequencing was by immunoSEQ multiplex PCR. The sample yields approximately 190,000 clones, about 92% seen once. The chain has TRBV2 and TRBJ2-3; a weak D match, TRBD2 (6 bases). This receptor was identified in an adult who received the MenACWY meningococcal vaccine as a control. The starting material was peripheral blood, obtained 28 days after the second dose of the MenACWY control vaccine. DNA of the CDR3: TGTGCCAGCAGTGATCTCGGGAGTCGCGATACGCAGTATTTT. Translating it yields CASSDLGSRDTQYF.